The clone carrying this TCR beta chain came up a few times. The data originate from a study of cytotoxic CD8 clonotypes in ibrutinib-treated CLL. Libraries were prepared by immunoSEQ multiplex PCR; TCRdb keeps only in-frame clonotypes and omits some of them. Here the sample spans 200,000 or so clones, 79% being singletons. The CDR3 consists of 14 residues. Deletions cut 4 bases from V and 2 bases from J, with 9 bases between. Germline CDR1 SNHLY, CDR2 FYNNEI. The TCR sequence derives from a human donor with chronic lymphocytic leukemia. V gene TRBV2 combines with J gene TRBJ1-3, with a tentative D call TRBD1 (5 bases). The sequenced sample was PBMCs, obtained after 12 months of ibrutinib treatment. In DNA, the CDR3 is TGTGCCAGCAGTGCCGGGGGGGCTGGAAACACCATATATTTT. This sequence encodes CASSAGGAGNTIYF.